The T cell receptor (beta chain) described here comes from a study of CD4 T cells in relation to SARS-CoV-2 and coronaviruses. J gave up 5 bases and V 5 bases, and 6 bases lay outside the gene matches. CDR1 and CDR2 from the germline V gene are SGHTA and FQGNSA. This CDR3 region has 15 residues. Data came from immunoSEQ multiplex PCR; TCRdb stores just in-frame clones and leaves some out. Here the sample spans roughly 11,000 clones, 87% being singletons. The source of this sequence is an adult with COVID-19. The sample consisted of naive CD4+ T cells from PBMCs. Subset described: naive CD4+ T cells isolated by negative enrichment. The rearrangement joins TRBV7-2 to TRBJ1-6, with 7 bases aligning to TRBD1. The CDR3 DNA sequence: TGTGCCAGCAGCCCCCGACAGGGCGATAATTCACCCCTCCACTTT. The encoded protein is CASSPRQGDNSPLHF.